The 16 T cell receptor beta chains below were found in one sample sequenced in a study of blood T cell repertoires in COVID-19. Some clones are missing from TCRdb's copy, which holds only in-frame ones; the method was immunoSEQ multiplex PCR. The sample has approximately 200,000 clones, roughly 91% seen once. The source material was PBMCs or T cells enriched from blood (not recorded which). The receptors here all came from a man younger than 45 in a cohort exposed to, infected with or recovered from COVID-19 (not recorded which).

V usage is TRBV28 and J usage is TRBJ1-2, with 8 bases matching TRBD1. CDR1 and CDR2 (germline): MDHEN, SYDVKM. V trimming: 4 bases; J trimming: 9 bases; junction bases outside the gene matches: 10. This CDR3 region has 14 residues. In DNA, the CDR3 is TGTGCCAGCAGTTCAGGGGGCTGGTGGTATCGCTACACCTTC. Encoded protein: CASSSGGWWYRYTF.

The rearrangement links TRBV25-1 to TRBJ2-2, with 9 bases aligning to TRBD1. The CDR3 extends over 18 amino acids. The V gene end was trimmed by 3 bases and the J gene end by 7 bases; junction bases not matched to a gene: 15. Germline lookup yields CDR1 MGHDK and CDR2 SYGVNS. The CDR3 sequence: CASSDLRVQGAGSGELFF. In DNA, the CDR3 is TGTGCCAGCAGTGACCTACGTGTACAGGGGGCCGGGAGCGGGGAGCTGTTTTTT.

The rearrangement joins TRBV5-1 to TRBJ2-5; D is ambiguous. Per the germline V gene, CDR1 is SGHRS and CDR2 is YFSETQ. V was cut by 4 bases and J by 5 bases, with 9 bases left in between. This CDR3 comprises 12 residues. CDR3 nucleotides: TGCGCCAGCAGCGAAACAAAGGAGACCCAGTACTTC. It translates to CASSETKETQYF.

The chain has TRBV19 and TRBJ1-6; D is perhaps TRBD1 (6 bases). CDR3 length: 14 residues. V was trimmed by 7 bases and J by 9 bases, leaving 16 bases between them. Germline CDR1 is LNHDA and CDR2 is SQIVND (reference sequence). The CDR3 is CASTGRGSSSPLHF. The CDR3 DNA follows: TGTGCCAGTACCGGCAGGGGAAGCAGTTCACCCCTCCACTTT.

This chain links TRBV3-1 (or the pseudogene TRBV3-2) with TRBJ2-5, with D possibly matching TRBD1 (6 bases). The CDR3 loop spans 12 amino acids. Germline V CDR1 and CDR2: LGHDT, YNNKEL (reference sequence). The ends were cut back, 3 bases at V and 5 bases at J, with 7 bases in the middle. For the CDR3, the DNA is TGTGCCAGCAGCCAGAGGGGGGAGACCCAGTACTTC. Protein sequence: CASSQRGETQYF.

This clone was counted a few times. The rearrangement links TRBV18 to TRBJ1-1; 11 bases are shared with TRBD1. J lost 6 bases, V lost 6 bases, and 6 bases had no gene match. From germline, CDR1 is KGHSH and CDR2 LQKENI. The CDR3 length is 14 residues. The CDR3 sequence is CASSTGQGASEAFF. DNA of the CDR3: TGTGCCAGCTCTACCGGACAGGGGGCTTCTGAAGCTTTCTTT.

This rearrangement joins TRBV7-2 to TRBJ2-7; no clear D. The CDR3 length is 14 residues. With 3 bases removed from V and 3 bases from J, the gap between germline ends came to 12 bases. Germline V gene data show CDR1 as SGHTA and CDR2 as FQGNSA. The CDR3 DNA reads TGTGCCAGCAGCTTTTCTTTTCCCCGCTACGAGCAGTACTTC. Amino acids: CASSFSFPRYEQYF.

V and J are TRBV29-1 and TRBJ1-5, with D maybe TRBD1 (6 bases). The CDR3 has 13 amino acids. V was trimmed by 4 bases and J by 3 bases, leaving 10 bases between them. Germline V CDR1 and CDR2: SQVTM, ANQGSEA. The chain's CDR3 is CSVATGNNQPQHF. The CDR3 DNA sequence: TGCAGCGTTGCCACAGGGAACAATCAGCCCCAGCATTTT.

The chain recombines TRBV7-9 with TRBJ2-3, with 11 bases identical to TRBD2. The V gene's germline CDR1 is SEHNR and CDR2 FQNEAQ (reference sequence). V dropped 3 bases and J dropped 3; count of bases not matched to a gene: 2. There are 15 residues in the CDR3. CDR3 sequence: CASSFTSGSTDTQYF. Written as DNA, the CDR3 is TGTGCCAGCAGCTTTACTAGCGGGAGTACAGATACGCAGTATTTT. The variable domain in full, with the rest retrieved from reference TRBV7-9 and TRBJ2-3, is DTGVSQNPRHKITKRGQNVTFRCDPISEHNRLYWYRQTLGQGPEFLTYFQNEAQLEKSRLLSDRFSAERPKGSFSTLEIQRTEQGDSAMYLCASSFTSGSTDTQYFGPGTRLTVL.

The chain employs TRBV5-1 and TRBJ2-3; TRBD2 aligns across 9 bases. Trimming cost V 0 bases and J 3 bases; bases outside gene matches: 8. The CDR3 extends over 17 amino acids. CDR1 and CDR2 from the germline V gene are SGHRS and YFSETQ. In DNA form, the CDR3 reads TGCGCCAGCAGCTTGGGGCTAGCGGGGCTTGCGACAGATACGCAGTATTTT. As protein: CASSLGLAGLATDTQYF.

The chain combines TRBV5-1 with TRBJ2-1; 12 bases match TRBD2. Unmatched junction bases numbered 6, after V lost 0 bases and J lost 5 bases. In germline, CDR1 is SGHRS, CDR2 YFSETQ. The CDR3 is made up of 17 amino acids. This chain's CDR3 is CASSLAVGLAGNNEQFF. CDR3 DNA: TGCGCCAGCAGCTTGGCCGTAGGACTAGCGGGAAACAATGAGCAGTTCTTC.

The rearrangement links TRBV9 to TRBJ1-4; 7 bases align to TRBD1. CDR1 is SGDLS and CDR2 is YYNGEE in the germline V gene. V was pared by 0 bases and J by 7 bases, with 3 bases of the junction left unmatched. The CDR3 sequence is 14 residues long. Here the CDR3 reads CASSVGQGVEKLFF. The CDR3 DNA reads TGTGCCAGCAGCGTAGGACAGGGAGTTGAAAAACTGTTTTTT.

The CDR3 coding sequence is TGTGCCAGCAGCTCCCGGGTCTCAAGCCACAATGAGCAGTTCTTC. Translation gives CASSSRVSSHNEQFF. The chain uses TRBV7-2 and TRBJ2-1; D is uncertain. Germline V gene sequence: CDR1 SGHTA, CDR2 FQGNSA. CDR3 length equals 15 residues. The V gene lost 4 bases and the J gene lost 5 bases, with 15 bases spanning the gap.

The V call is TRBV9, the J call TRBJ2-1; 15 nucleotides line up with TRBD2. The germline V gene has CDR1 SGDLS and CDR2 YYNGEE. V shed 4 bases, J shed 6 bases, and the junction held 14 bases outside the gene matches. The CDR3 is 19 residues long. The CDR3 protein is CASSLTGLAGGAGGNEQFF. CDR3 sequence (DNA): TGTGCCAGCAGCCTGACGGGACTAGCGGGAGGAGCCGGGGGCAATGAGCAGTTCTTC.

The chain recombines TRBV28 with TRBJ2-3; D might be TRBD1 (5 bases). CDR1 is MDHEN, CDR2 SYDVKM, per germline. V dropped 8 bases and J dropped 4 bases, with 10 bases sitting between them. The length of the CDR3 is 12 residues. For the CDR3, the DNA is TGTGCCAGCGGACCAGGGCCAGATACGCAGTATTTT. It specifies CASGPGPDTQYF. Drawing the rest from reference TRBV28 and TRBJ2-3, the complete variable domain is DVKVTQSSRYLVKRTGEKVFLECVQDMDHENMFWYRQDPGLGLRLIYFSYDVKMKEKGDIPEGYSVSREKKERFSLILESASTNQTSMYLCASGPGPDTQYFGPGTRLTVL.

This chain links TRBV11-2 with TRBJ1-3; 8 bases fit TRBD1. The V gene end was trimmed by 5 bases and the J gene end by 7 bases; junction bases not matched to a gene: 10. This CDR3 is built from 15 residues. Germline V gene data show CDR1 as SGHAT and CDR2 as FQNNGV. Here the CDR3 reads CASSRPQGAVNTIYF. DNA of the CDR3: TGTGCCAGCAGCCGCCCGCAGGGGGCAGTTAACACCATATATTTT. The full variable domain, completed using reference TRBV11-2 and TRBJ1-3, is EAGVAQSPRYKIIEKRQSVAFWCNPISGHATLYWYQQILGQGPKLLIQFQNNGVVDDSQLPKDRFSAERLKGVDSTLKIQPAKLEDSAVYLCASSRPQGAVNTIYFGEGSWLTVV.